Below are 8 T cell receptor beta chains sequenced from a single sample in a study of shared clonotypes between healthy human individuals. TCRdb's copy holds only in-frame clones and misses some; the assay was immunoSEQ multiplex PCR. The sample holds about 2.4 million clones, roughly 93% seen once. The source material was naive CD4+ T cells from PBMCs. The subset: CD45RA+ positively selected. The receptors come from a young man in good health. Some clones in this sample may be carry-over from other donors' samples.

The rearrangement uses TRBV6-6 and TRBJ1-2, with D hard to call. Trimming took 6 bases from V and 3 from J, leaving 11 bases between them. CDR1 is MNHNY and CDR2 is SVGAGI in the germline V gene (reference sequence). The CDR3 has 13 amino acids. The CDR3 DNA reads TGTGCCAGCAGCGGAGGGTCGGACTATGGCTACACCTTC. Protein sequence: CASSGGSDYGYTF.

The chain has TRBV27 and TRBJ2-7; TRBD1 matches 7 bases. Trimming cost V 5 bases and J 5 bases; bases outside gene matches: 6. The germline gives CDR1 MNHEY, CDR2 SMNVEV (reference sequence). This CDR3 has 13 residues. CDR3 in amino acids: CASSNRGWHEQYF. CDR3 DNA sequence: TGTGCCAGCAGTAACAGGGGATGGCACGAGCAGTACTTC.

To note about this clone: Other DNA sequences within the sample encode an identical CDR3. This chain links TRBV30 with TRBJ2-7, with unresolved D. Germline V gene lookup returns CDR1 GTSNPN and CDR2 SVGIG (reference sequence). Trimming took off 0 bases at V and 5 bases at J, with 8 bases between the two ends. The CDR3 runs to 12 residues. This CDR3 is CAWSVLADEQYF. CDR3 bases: TGTGCCTGGAGTGTACTGGCTGACGAGCAGTACTTC.

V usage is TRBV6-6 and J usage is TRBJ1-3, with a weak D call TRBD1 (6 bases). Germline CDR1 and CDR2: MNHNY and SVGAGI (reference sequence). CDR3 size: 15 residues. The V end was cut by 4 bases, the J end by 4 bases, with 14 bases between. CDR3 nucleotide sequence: TGTGCCAGCAGTTGGGGGGGGCTATACGGAAACACCATATATTTT. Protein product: CASSWGGLYGNTIYF.

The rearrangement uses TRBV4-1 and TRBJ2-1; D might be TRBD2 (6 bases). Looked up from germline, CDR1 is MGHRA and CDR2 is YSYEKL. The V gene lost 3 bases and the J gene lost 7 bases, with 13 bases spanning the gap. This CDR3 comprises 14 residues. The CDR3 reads CASSHVGTWNEQFF. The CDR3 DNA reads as TGCGCCAGCAGCCACGTGGGGACTTGGAATGAGCAGTTCTTC.

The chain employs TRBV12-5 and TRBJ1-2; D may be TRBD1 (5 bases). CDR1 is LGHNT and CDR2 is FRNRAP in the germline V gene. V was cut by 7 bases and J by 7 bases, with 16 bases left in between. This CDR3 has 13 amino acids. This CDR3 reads CASARGGWSGYTF. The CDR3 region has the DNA TGTGCTAGTGCCCGGGGGGGGTGGAGTGGCTACACCTTC.

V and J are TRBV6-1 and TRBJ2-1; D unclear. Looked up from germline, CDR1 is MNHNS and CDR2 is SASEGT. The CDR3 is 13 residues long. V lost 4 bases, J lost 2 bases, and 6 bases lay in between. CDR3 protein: CASSVRPYNEQFF. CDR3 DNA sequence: TGTGCCAGCAGTGTAAGGCCCTACAATGAGCAGTTCTTC.

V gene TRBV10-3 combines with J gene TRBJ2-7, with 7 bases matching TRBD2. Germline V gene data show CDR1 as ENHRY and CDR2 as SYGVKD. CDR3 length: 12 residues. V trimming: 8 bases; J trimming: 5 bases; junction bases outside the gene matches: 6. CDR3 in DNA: TGTGCCATCTGGGGAGGGGTCCACGAGCAGTACTTC. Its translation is CAIWGGVHEQYF.